This entry concerns a single T cell receptor (beta chain). This entry belongs to a study of patients and donors after allogeneic stem cell transplantation. V lost 0 bases to trimming and J lost 4 bases; unmatched junction nucleotides: 9. The CDR3 totals 18 residues. CDR1 and CDR2 from the germline V gene are SGHAT and FQDESV (reference sequence). TCRdb re-called the RT-PCR reads with MiXCR, one entry per CDR3 protein. The data hold some 960,000 distinct CDR3 sequences, with about a sixth observed a single time. V usage is TRBV11-1 and J usage is TRBJ2-3; 11 bases map to TRBD2. Sequences were obtained from blood, either unsorted or a sorted T cell fraction (not recorded which). The source of this sequence is a human donor who was either an allogeneic HSCT recipient or a stem cell or donor lymphocyte infusion donor (not recorded which). It is not recorded whose cells these are; they may come from a transplant donor. The CDR3 here is CASSLAASGGSTADTQYF. The CDR3 nucleotides read TGTGCCAGCAGCTTAGCGGCTAGCGGGGGGTCAACGGCAGATACGCAGTATTTT.